The T cell receptor (beta chain) described here comes from a study of Graves' ophthalmopathy and Graves' hyperthyroidism. Study-level findings and limits: Ophthalmopathy progression was predicted with under 71% sensitivity and approximately 72% specificity.

Comment on this clonotype: Antigen unknown.

As the template, RNA transcripts were used to amplify TCR beta CDR3 regions. Second-round multiplex PCR followed a first-round RT-PCR using HTBI primers. One entry per CDR3 protein, called by TCRdb with MiXCR from the multiplex PCR reads. The sample yields hundreds of thousands of distinct CDR3 sequences, around 42% seen once. Ophthalmopathy donors showed moderate-to-severe activity, CAS ≥3, NOSPECS ≥4 and a duration under 3 months. Physicians reached a diagnosis by relying on clinical symptoms, serum thyroxine, TRAb, thyroid ultrasound and orbital computed tomography. Material for sequencing was peripheral blood. This clonotype was obtained from an adult man with Graves' ophthalmopathy.

This CDR3 is CASSENRVPHEQYF. CDR3 bases: TGTGCCAGCAGTGAGAACAGGGTCCCCCACGAGCAGTACTTC. This rearrangement joins TRBV25-1 to TRBJ2-7; a possible D gene is TRBD1 (6 bases). Per germline, CDR1 MGHDK and CDR2 SYGVNS. This CDR3 spans 14 amino acids. The V gene lost 3 bases and the J gene lost 5 bases, with 14 bases spanning the gap.